Listed below are T cell receptor beta chains from one sample, sequenced in a study of a mutant IDH1 vaccine in newly diagnosed glioma. Measured with immunoSEQ multiplex PCR; TCRdb has only the in-frame clones, and not every one. The sample shows 50,000 to 75,000 clones, roughly four fifths of them seen only once. For these TCRs, the target antigens are not known. Specimen: PBMCs, collected from a glioma patient whose treatment included an IDH1 peptide vaccine. The receptors were sampled from a woman between 50 and 59 years old with glioma. The CDR3 runs from the conserved cysteine through the conserved F or W. The D gene is left open where the match is weak. Not all rows give a size; the values are once, few, many and, for expanded clones, a class.

cdr3_aa cdr3_nt v_call d_call clone_size cdr3_length j_call
CASSRDSPLGQHF TGTGCCAGTAGTAGGGACAGCCCCTTAGGCCAGCATTTT TRBV19 TRBD1 NA 13 TRBJ1-5
CASSLAGQVMSGYTF TGTGCCAGCAGCTTAGCAGGACAGGTGATGAGTGGCTACACCTTC TRBV7-9 TRBD1 NA 15 TRBJ1-2
CASSSARQGAAKNIQYF TGTGCCAGCAGCTCCGCTAGACAGGGGGCGGCCAAAAACATTCAGTACTTC TRBV7-2 TRBD1 NA 17 TRBJ2-4
CASSAAGLAGLTSTDTQYF TGCGCCAGCAGCGCAGCGGGACTAGCGGGACTAACTAGCACAGATACGCAGTATTTT TRBV4-1 TRBD2 once 19 TRBJ2-3
CASSDDREYQETQYF TGTGCCAGCAGTGACGACAGGGAATACCAAGAGACCCAGTACTTC TRBV25-1 TRBD1 NA 15 TRBJ2-5
CAWSVGHGRTYEQYF TGTGCCTGGAGCGTCGGACACGGACGTACCTACGAGCAGTACTTC TRBV30 NA NA 15 TRBJ2-7
CAISGDGNYEQYF TGTGCCATCAGTGGGGACGGGAATTACGAGCAGTACTTC TRBV10-3 NA NA 13 TRBJ2-7
CSVAIFGQAGGGNTIYF TGCAGCGTTGCCATCTTCGGACAGGCCGGGGGAGGAAACACCATATATTTT TRBV29-1 TRBD1 NA 17 TRBJ1-3
CASSLTGAEQYF TGTGCCAGCAGCTTAACAGGGGCCGAGCAGTACTTC TRBV5-6 TRBD1 NA 12 TRBJ2-7
CAWSREDTQYF TGTGCCTGGTCGCGGGAAGATACGCAGTATTTT TRBV30 NA NA 11 TRBJ2-3
CASSPLGVNYGYTF TGCGCCAGCAGCCCCTTAGGGGTGAACTATGGCTACACCTTC TRBV4-1 NA NA 14 TRBJ1-2
CSVEDRNRVEEETQYF TGCAGCGTTGAAGATAGAAACAGGGTGGAAGAAGAGACCCAGTACTTC TRBV29-1 NA NA 16 TRBJ2-5
CASSPAGRDTQYF TGTGCCAGCAGTCCCGCAGGGAGAGATACGCAGTATTTT TRBV6-6 NA NA 13 TRBJ2-3
CASSESSGTGSSGGNQPQHF TGTGCCAGCAGTGAAAGCTCCGGGACAGGGAGTTCTGGTGGCAATCAGCCCCAGCATTTT TRBV6-1 TRBD1 NA 20 TRBJ1-5
CASSARRSSYEQYF TGTGCCAGCAGCGCGAGACGGAGCTCCTACGAGCAGTACTTC TRBV11-3 NA NA 14 TRBJ2-7
CASSPVGPRRGYTF TGTGCCAGCAGCCCGGTAGGACCAAGACGAGGCTACACCTTC TRBV7-9 NA few 14 TRBJ1-2
CASGLMDTEAFF TGTGCCAGCGGCCTTATGGACACTGAAGCTTTCTTT TRBV28 NA NA 12 TRBJ1-1
CASSPGLFYEQYF TGTGCCAGCAGCCCAGGGCTCTTCTACGAGCAGTACTTC TRBV5-6 NA NA 13 TRBJ2-7
CASTTSTLDEQYF TGTGCCAGTACTACCAGTACCCTAGACGAGCAGTACTTC TRBV19 NA NA 13 TRBJ2-7
CASSGLAGGSYNEQFF TGTGCCAGCAGTGGACTAGCGGGGGGATCCTACAATGAGCAGTTCTTC TRBV6-6 TRBD2 NA 16 TRBJ2-1
CASSLAQGQETQYF TGTGCCAGCAGCTTAGCACAGGGTCAAGAGACCCAGTACTTC TRBV7-9 NA few 14 TRBJ2-5
CASSWGQENTEAFF TGTGCCAGCAGCTGGGGACAGGAGAACACTGAAGCTTTCTTT TRBV5-6 TRBD1 NA 14 TRBJ1-1
CASSVDGGSTYEQYF TGTGCCAGCAGCGTAGATGGGGGCTCTACCTACGAGCAGTACTTC TRBV9 NA NA 15 TRBJ2-7
CASRETGTWAEAFF TGTGCCAGCAGGGAAACCGGGACATGGGCTGAAGCTTTCTTT TRBV27 NA NA 14 TRBJ1-1
CASSPGVGWDYGYTF TGTGCCAGCAGTCCAGGTGTAGGGTGGGACTATGGCTACACCTTC TRBV11-3 NA NA 15 TRBJ1-2
CASSREGGAADTQYF TGTGCCAGCTCCCGAGAGGGGGGGGCGGCAGATACGCAGTATTTT TRBV9 NA NA 15 TRBJ2-3
CASSLLWTGGRDTQYF TGTGCCAGCAGCTTACTCTGGACAGGGGGTAGAGATACGCAGTATTTT TRBV7-2 TRBD1 NA 16 TRBJ2-3
CASSSGTSSYEQYF TGCGCCAGCAGTTCCGGGACTAGTTCCTACGAGCAGTACTTC TRBV5-1 TRBD2 NA 14 TRBJ2-7
CASSVEGQGYYGYTF TGTGCCAGCAGCGTAGAGGGGCAGGGATACTATGGCTACACCTTC TRBV9 NA NA 15 TRBJ1-2
CASSLNPRAGNNEQFF TGCGCCAGCAGCTTGAACCCCCGGGCAGGGAACAATGAGCAGTTCTTC TRBV5-1 NA NA 16 TRBJ2-1
CASSLQRGEETQYF TGCGCCAGCAGCTTACAACGGGGGGAGGAGACCCAGTACTTC TRBV5-1 TRBD2 NA 14 TRBJ2-5
CASSIPSGAYEQYF TGCGCCAGCAGCATCCCCTCGGGGGCCTACGAGCAGTACTTC TRBV5-1 NA NA 14 TRBJ2-7
CASMGTSGTGELFF TGTGCCAGCATGGGGACTAGCGGAACCGGGGAGCTGTTTTTT TRBV2 TRBD2 NA 14 TRBJ2-2
CASSYSAGDLTGEQYF TGTGCCAGCAGTTACTCGGCCGGAGACCTAACGGGGGAGCAGTACTTC TRBV6-5 NA NA 16 TRBJ2-7
CASSLSGGLRETQYF TGTGCCAGCAGCTTATCTGGAGGTCTTAGAGAGACCCAGTACTTC TRBV7-6 NA NA 15 TRBJ2-5
CASSAGGQNYSPLHF TGTGCCAGCAGCGCAGGGGGCCAGAATTATTCACCCCTCCACTTT TRBV9 TRBD1 NA 15 TRBJ1-6
CASSVGPNVEQYF TGTGCCAGCAGCGTCGGCCCTAACGTCGAGCAGTACTTC TRBV9 NA NA 13 TRBJ2-7
CASSLQGGYQPQHF TGTGCCAGCAGCTTACAGGGGGGATACCAGCCCCAGCATTTT TRBV7-2 TRBD1 NA 14 TRBJ1-5
CASTGTGGYGYTF TGTGCCAGCACCGGGACAGGGGGGTATGGCTACACCTTC TRBV2 TRBD1 NA 13 TRBJ1-2
CASSFYWTGGPYNEQFF TGTGCCAGCAGCTTCTACTGGACAGGGGGACCATACAATGAGCAGTTCTTC TRBV21-1 NA NA 17 TRBJ2-1
CASSEARWGGANNEQFF TGTGCCAGCAGTGAAGCGCGGTGGGGGGGAGCTAACAATGAGCAGTTCTTC TRBV6-1 TRBD2 NA 17 TRBJ2-1
CAISDTLGYTF TGTGCCATCAGTGACACGTTGGGCTACACCTTC TRBV10-3 NA NA 11 TRBJ1-2
CASSSANLDEQYF TGTGCCAGCAGCTCCGCAAATCTGGACGAGCAGTACTTC TRBV4-2 NA NA 13 TRBJ2-7
CASSRESNTEAFF TGTGCCAGCAGCCGGGAATCGAACACTGAAGCTTTCTTT TRBV2 NA NA 13 TRBJ1-1
CSATPGALRQETQYF TGCAGCGCCACCCCAGGGGCACTGAGGCAAGAGACCCAGTACTTC TRBV29-1 NA NA 15 TRBJ2-5
CASSEAGRDTQYF TGTGCCAGCAGTGAGGCAGGTAGAGATACGCAGTATTTT TRBV25-1 NA NA 13 TRBJ2-3
CATSRDLTGGTSPLHF TGTGCCACCAGCAGAGATCTAACAGGGGGAACTTCACCCCTCCACTTT TRBV15 TRBD1 NA 16 TRBJ1-6
CAWSGDQGGYTF TGTGCCTGGAGTGGGGACCAGGGAGGCTACACCTTC TRBV30 NA NA 12 TRBJ1-2
CASSWQTDTQYF TGTGCCAGCAGCTGGCAGACAGATACGCAGTATTTT TRBV7-2 NA NA 12 TRBJ2-3
CAISEGQDSNQPQHF TGTGCCATCAGTGAAGGGCAAGATAGCAATCAGCCCCAGCATTTT TRBV10-3 NA NA 15 TRBJ1-5
CAIRPPSGTGELFF TGTGCCATCAGGCCCCCGTCGGGCACCGGGGAGCTGTTTTTT TRBV10-3 NA NA 14 TRBJ2-2
CASSIKRGDGYTF TGTGCCAGTAGTATAAAAAGGGGGGATGGCTACACCTTC TRBV19 NA NA 13 TRBJ1-2
CASSVGGMGQETQYF TGTGCCAGCAGCGTCGGGGGGATGGGTCAAGAGACCCAGTACTTC TRBV11-3 TRBD2 NA 15 TRBJ2-5
CASSLEGTPNTGELFF TGTGCCAGCAGCTTGGAAGGCACACCGAACACCGGGGAGCTGTTTTTT TRBV5-4 NA NA 16 TRBJ2-2
CASSFDRAWNTEAFF TGTGCCAGCAGTTTCGACAGGGCGTGGAACACTGAAGCTTTCTTT TRBV6-6 TRBD1 once 15 TRBJ1-1
CASTRGGISDTQYF TGTGCCAGCACACGAGGGGGGATCTCTGATACGCAGTATTTT TRBV6-8 NA NA 14 TRBJ2-3